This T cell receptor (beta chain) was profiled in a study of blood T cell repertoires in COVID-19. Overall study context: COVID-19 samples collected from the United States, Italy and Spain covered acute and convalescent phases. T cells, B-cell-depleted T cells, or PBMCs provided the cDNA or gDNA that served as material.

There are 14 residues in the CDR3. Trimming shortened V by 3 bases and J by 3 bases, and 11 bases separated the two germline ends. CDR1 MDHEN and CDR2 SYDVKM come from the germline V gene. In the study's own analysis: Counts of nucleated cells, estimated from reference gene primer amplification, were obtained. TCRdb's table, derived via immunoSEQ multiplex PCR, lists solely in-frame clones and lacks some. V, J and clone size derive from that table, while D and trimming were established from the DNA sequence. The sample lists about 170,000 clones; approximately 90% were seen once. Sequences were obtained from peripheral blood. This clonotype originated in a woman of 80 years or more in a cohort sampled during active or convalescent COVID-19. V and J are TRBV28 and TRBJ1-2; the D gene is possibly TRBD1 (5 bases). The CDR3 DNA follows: TGTGCCAGCAGTTTCGGGGGGTTTTACTATGGCTACACCTTC. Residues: CASSFGGFYYGYTF.